These 5 T cell receptor beta chains came from one sample sequenced in a study of blood T cell repertoires in COVID-19. Repertoires were generated with immunoSEQ multiplex PCR, while TCRdb's copy carries only in-frame clones and drops some. Among 310,000 or so clones listed, roughly 90% were seen once. Sequenced input: peripheral blood. These receptors all stem from a man aged 18-30 years who had recovered from COVID-19.

The chain employs TRBV3-1 (or the pseudogene TRBV3-2) and TRBJ2-1; D remains unclear. The CDR3 sequence is 12 residues long. Trimming shortened V by 0 bases and J by 8 bases, and 5 bases separated the two germline ends. The germline CDR1 and CDR2 sequences are LGHDT and YNNKEL (reference sequence). This CDR3 is CASSQEGDEQFF. The CDR3 nucleotides are TGTGCCAGCAGCCAAGAGGGCGATGAGCAGTTCTTC.

This clone appeared a single time. This chain joins TRBV7-2 and TRBJ1-2; D is unresolved. This CDR3 spans 14 amino acids. Germline V gene data show CDR1 as SGHTA and CDR2 as FQGNSA. V lost 8 bases and J 5 bases, leaving 18 bases between the germline ends. CDR3 DNA sequence: TGTGCCAGCGGCCCGGGTGGAGAGGCATATGGCTACACCTTC. This codes for CASGPGGEAYGYTF.

The rearrangement links TRBV4-3 to TRBJ2-2; tentatively, D is TRBD2 (6 bases). Trimming took off 3 bases at V and 8 bases at J, with 19 bases between the two ends. This CDR3 has 16 amino acids. The germline V gene encodes CDR1 LGHNA and CDR2 YSLEER. The CDR3: CASSHEAGPGIGELFF. In DNA form, the CDR3 reads TGCGCCAGCAGCCACGAAGCGGGCCCGGGTATAGGGGAGCTGTTTTTT.

V and J are TRBV5-1 and TRBJ2-6; D may be TRBD1 (6 bases). Germline assignment: CDR1 SGHRS and CDR2 YFSETQ. Deletions cut 2 bases from V and 3 bases from J, with 18 bases between. The CDR3 runs to 18 residues. CDR3 coding DNA: TGCGCCAGCAGCTTCCCCCCTGGACAGAGGATTGGGGCCAACGTCCTGACTTTC. It encodes CASSFPPGQRIGANVLTF.

The chain has TRBV5-4 and TRBJ2-7; 10 bases agree with TRBD1. With V trimmed by 4 bases and J by 1 base, 8 bases remained unmatched. Germline-derived CDR1 and CDR2 are SGHNT and YYREEE (reference sequence). The CDR3 is 16 amino acids. Here the CDR3 reads CASSPTGQGGSYEQYF. The DNA of the CDR3 is TGTGCCAGCAGCCCCACTGGACAGGGGGGTTCCTACGAGCAGTACTTC.